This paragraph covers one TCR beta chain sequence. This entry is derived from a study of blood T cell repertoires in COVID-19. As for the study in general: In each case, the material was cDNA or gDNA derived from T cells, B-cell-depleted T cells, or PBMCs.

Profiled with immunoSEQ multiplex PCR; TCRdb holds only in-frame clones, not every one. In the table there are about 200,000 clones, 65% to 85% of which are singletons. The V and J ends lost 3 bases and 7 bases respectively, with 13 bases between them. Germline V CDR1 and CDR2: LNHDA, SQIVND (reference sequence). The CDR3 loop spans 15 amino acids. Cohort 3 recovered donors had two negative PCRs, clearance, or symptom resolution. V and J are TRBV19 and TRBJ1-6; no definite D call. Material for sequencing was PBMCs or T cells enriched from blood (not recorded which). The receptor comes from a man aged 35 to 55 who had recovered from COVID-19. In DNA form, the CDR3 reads TGTGCCAGTAGTATGGCGCCAACGGGGAATTCACCCCTCCACTTT. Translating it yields CASSMAPTGNSPLHF.